This T cell receptor beta chain was identified in a study of blood T cell repertoires in COVID-19. About the study: The origin of the acute and convalescent COVID-19 samples was the United States, Italy and Spain. PBMCs, B-cell-depleted T cells, or T cells provided the cDNA or gDNA that made up the material.

V was clipped by 1 base and J by 2 bases, with 13 bases between them. The germline V gene encodes CDR1 SGHRS and CDR2 YFSETQ. This CDR3 comprises 15 residues. Original processing notes: By means of reference gene primer amplification, nucleated cell counts were estimated. Produced via immunoSEQ multiplex PCR; TCRdb's table is partial and in-frame only. Clonal size and the V and J genes are those of that table, whereas D and trimming came from the DNA. Of roughly 87,000 clones listed, approximately 85% are singletons. This TCR was sampled from a human donor in a cohort sampled during active COVID-19. Sequencing was performed on peripheral blood. This chain links TRBV5-1 with TRBJ2-7, with a weak D call TRBD1 (6 bases). Here the CDR3 DNA reads TGCGCCAGCAGCTTGCGTCAGGACAGACCCTACGAGCAGTACTTC. Translation: CASSLRQDRPYEQYF.